One and the same sample provided the 15 T cell receptor beta chains below, sequenced in a study of blood T cell repertoires in COVID-19. The data were produced by immunoSEQ multiplex PCR, yet TCRdb's version contains in-frame clones alone and is incomplete. The sample holds 250,000 or so clones; under 90% are singletons and the top ten take about 0.94%. The specimen sequenced was peripheral blood. Receptor source: a middle-aged woman who had recovered from COVID-19.

A single count supports this clone. The V and J genes are TRBV10-3 and TRBJ2-5; a possible D gene is TRBD1 (6 bases). The germline V gene has CDR1 ENHRY and CDR2 SYGVKD. The V end lost 4 bases, the J end lost 0 bases, and 9 bases lay between the germline ends. The length of the CDR3 is 14 residues. This CDR3 reads CAISGTGYQETQYF. CDR3 sequence (DNA): TGTGCCATCAGTGGTACAGGGTACCAAGAGACCCAGTACTTC.

The rearrangement uses TRBV18 and TRBJ2-7, with a weak D call TRBD1 (6 bases). The length of the CDR3 is 15 residues. Deletions cut 3 bases from V and 6 bases from J, with 18 bases between. From germline, CDR1 is KGHSH and CDR2 LQKENI. The DNA for the CDR3 is TGTGCCAGCTCACCCCTGGGTACAGGGCAGGGCGAGCAGTACTTC. This codes for CASSPLGTGQGEQYF.

As regards this clone: Other DNA sequences in the same sample also yield this CDR3. The chain has TRBV28 and TRBJ2-7, with 10 bases identical to TRBD1. The J segment lost 4 bases and the V segment lost 5 bases, leaving 2 bases of the junction unmatched. The CDR3 has 13 residues. Germline loops: CDR1 MDHEN, CDR2 SYDVKM. The CDR3 DNA follows: TGTGCCAGCAGTCCGGGACAGGGGTACGAGCAGTACTTC. It specifies CASSPGQGYEQYF.

The chain joins TRBV7-2 to TRBJ2-1; 15 bases map to TRBD2. Germline assignment: CDR1 SGHTA and CDR2 FQGNSA. The CDR3 extends over 15 amino acids. V lost 6 bases and J lost 6; bases outside the gene matches: 3. DNA for the CDR3: TGTGCCAGCAGTAAGGGACTAGCGGGAGGCAATGAGCAGTTCTTC. Translated, it gives CASSKGLAGGNEQFF.

The rearrangement joins TRBV24-1 to TRBJ1-6; D call uncertain. The CDR3 runs to 14 residues. V was trimmed by 2 bases and J by 2 bases, leaving 3 bases between them. CDR1 is KGHDR, CDR2 SFDVKD, per germline. CDR3 amino acids: CATSDSAYNSPLHF. In nucleotides, the CDR3 is TGTGCCACCAGTGATTCGGCCTATAATTCACCCCTCCACTTT.

The V call is TRBV5-1, the J call TRBJ2-7, with TRBD1 identical over 8 bases. This CDR3 region has 14 residues. V lost 3 bases to trimming and J lost 6 bases; unmatched junction nucleotides: 8. Germline CDR1 is SGHRS and CDR2 is YFSETQ. The CDR3 loop is CASSSLTGASEQYF. Here the CDR3 DNA reads TGCGCCAGCAGCTCGCTGACAGGGGCCTCCGAGCAGTACTTC. Based on the CDR3 plus reference TRBV5-1 and TRBJ2-7, the full variable domain is KAGVTQTPRYLIKTRGQQVTLSCSPISGHRSVSWYQQTPGQGLQFLFEYFSETQRNKGNFPGRFSGRQFSNSRSEMNVSTLELGDSALYLCASSSLTGASEQYFGPGTRLTVT.

The J gene is TRBJ2-5, the V gene TRBV28; 10 nucleotides match TRBD1. Germline trimming cut 3 bases from V and 5 bases from J; bases unmatched to any gene: 6. Looked up from germline, CDR1 is MDHEN and CDR2 is SYDVKM. This CDR3 spans 15 amino acids. In nucleotides, the CDR3 is TGTGCCAGCAGTTTCGGACAGGGGGATAGGGAGACCCAGTACTTC. It codes for CASSFGQGDRETQYF. Using reference TRBV28 and TRBJ2-5 for the parts outside the CDR3, the full variable domain is DVKVTQSSRYLVKRTGEKVFLECVQDMDHENMFWYRQDPGLGLRLIYFSYDVKMKEKGDIPEGYSVSREKKERFSLILESASTNQTSMYLCASSFGQGDRETQYFGPGTRLLVL.

This chain uses TRBV18 with TRBJ2-7; tentative D call: TRBD2 (6 bases). V gave up 2 bases and J gave up 2 bases, with 16 bases separating them. Germline CDR1 is KGHSH and CDR2 is LQKENI. The CDR3 runs 16 residues. The CDR3 reads CASSPFSGGPPYEQYF. The CDR3 DNA follows: TGTGCCAGCTCACCATTTAGCGGCGGACCGCCCTACGAGCAGTACTTC.

The V and J genes are TRBV9 and TRBJ2-4; D not certain. This CDR3 has 12 amino acids. Trimming took 3 bases from V and 6 from J, leaving 7 bases between them. The germline CDR1 and CDR2 sequences are SGDLS and YYNGEE. CDR3 sequence: CASSGDRNIQYF. CDR3 coding DNA: TGTGCCAGCAGCGGCGATCGAAACATTCAGTACTTC.

This clone was picked up one time. This chain connects TRBV3-1 (or the pseudogene TRBV3-2) to TRBJ2-2, with 7 positions matching TRBD2. Germline V gives CDR1 LGHDT, CDR2 YNNKEL (reference sequence). V lost 3 bases and J lost 1; bases outside the gene matches: 8. This CDR3 has 17 residues. The CDR3 here is CASSQIAGGLNTGELFF. The CDR3 bases are TGTGCCAGCAGCCAGATAGCGGGTGGATTGAACACCGGGGAGCTGTTTTTT.

V usage is TRBV28 and J usage is TRBJ1-1; TRBD1 aligns across 10 bases. The CDR3 covers 14 residues. Germline values: CDR1 MDHEN, CDR2 SYDVKM. V was clipped by 3 bases and J by 8 bases; unmatched bases: 6. CDR3 amino acids: CASSFGTGVIEAFF. CDR3 nucleotide sequence: TGTGCCAGCAGTTTTGGGACAGGGGTGATCGAAGCTTTCTTT.

This chain connects TRBV5-4 to TRBJ1-1, with a weak D call TRBD1 (6 bases). The CDR3 consists of 13 residues. Germline V gives CDR1 SGHNT, CDR2 YYREEE (reference sequence). Trimming took off 4 bases at V and 6 bases at J, with 13 bases between the two ends. CDR3 coding DNA: TGTGCCAGCAGCGTACAGGGTGGCGCTGAAGCTTTCTTT. It yields the protein CASSVQGGAEAFF.

The rearrangement uses TRBV19 and TRBJ1-2; D is unresolved. V lost 5 bases and J 4 bases, leaving 11 bases between the germline ends. From germline, CDR1 is LNHDA and CDR2 SQIVND (reference sequence). This CDR3 is built from 13 residues. Here the CDR3 DNA reads TGTGCCAGTAGTTCACGACAAGCCTATGGCTACACCTTC. Translating gives CASSSRQAYGYTF.

This rearrangement joins TRBV29-1 to TRBJ1-2; 9 nucleotides line up with TRBD1. Per the germline V gene, CDR1 is SQVTM and CDR2 is ANQGSEA. J was trimmed by 2 bases and V by 3 bases; bases with no gene match: 4. The length of the CDR3 is 14 residues. CDR3 bases: TGCAGCGTTGAGCCGACAGGGGGGAACTATGGCTACACCTTC. As protein: CSVEPTGGNYGYTF.

The chain carries TRBV6-4 and TRBJ2-1; 7 positions agree with TRBD1. The length of the CDR3 is 16 residues. Per germline, CDR1 MRHNA and CDR2 SNTAGT. With V trimmed by 0 bases and J by 7 bases, 9 bases remained unmatched. CDR3 coding DNA: TGTGCCAGCAGTGACTCCCCCGGGACAGTTCGTAATGAGCAGTTCTTC. Translation: CASSDSPGTVRNEQFF.